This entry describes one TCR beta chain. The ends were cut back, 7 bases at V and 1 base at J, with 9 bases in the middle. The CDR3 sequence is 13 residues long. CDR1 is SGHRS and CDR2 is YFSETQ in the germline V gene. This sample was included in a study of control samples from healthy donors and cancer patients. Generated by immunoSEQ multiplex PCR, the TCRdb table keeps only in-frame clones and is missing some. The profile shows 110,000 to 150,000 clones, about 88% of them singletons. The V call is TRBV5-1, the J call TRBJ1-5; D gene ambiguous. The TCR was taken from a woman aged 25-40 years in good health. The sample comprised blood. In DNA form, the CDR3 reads TGCGCCAGCGCCCCTGGGAGCAATCAGCCCCAGCATTTT. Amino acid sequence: CASAPGSNQPQHF.